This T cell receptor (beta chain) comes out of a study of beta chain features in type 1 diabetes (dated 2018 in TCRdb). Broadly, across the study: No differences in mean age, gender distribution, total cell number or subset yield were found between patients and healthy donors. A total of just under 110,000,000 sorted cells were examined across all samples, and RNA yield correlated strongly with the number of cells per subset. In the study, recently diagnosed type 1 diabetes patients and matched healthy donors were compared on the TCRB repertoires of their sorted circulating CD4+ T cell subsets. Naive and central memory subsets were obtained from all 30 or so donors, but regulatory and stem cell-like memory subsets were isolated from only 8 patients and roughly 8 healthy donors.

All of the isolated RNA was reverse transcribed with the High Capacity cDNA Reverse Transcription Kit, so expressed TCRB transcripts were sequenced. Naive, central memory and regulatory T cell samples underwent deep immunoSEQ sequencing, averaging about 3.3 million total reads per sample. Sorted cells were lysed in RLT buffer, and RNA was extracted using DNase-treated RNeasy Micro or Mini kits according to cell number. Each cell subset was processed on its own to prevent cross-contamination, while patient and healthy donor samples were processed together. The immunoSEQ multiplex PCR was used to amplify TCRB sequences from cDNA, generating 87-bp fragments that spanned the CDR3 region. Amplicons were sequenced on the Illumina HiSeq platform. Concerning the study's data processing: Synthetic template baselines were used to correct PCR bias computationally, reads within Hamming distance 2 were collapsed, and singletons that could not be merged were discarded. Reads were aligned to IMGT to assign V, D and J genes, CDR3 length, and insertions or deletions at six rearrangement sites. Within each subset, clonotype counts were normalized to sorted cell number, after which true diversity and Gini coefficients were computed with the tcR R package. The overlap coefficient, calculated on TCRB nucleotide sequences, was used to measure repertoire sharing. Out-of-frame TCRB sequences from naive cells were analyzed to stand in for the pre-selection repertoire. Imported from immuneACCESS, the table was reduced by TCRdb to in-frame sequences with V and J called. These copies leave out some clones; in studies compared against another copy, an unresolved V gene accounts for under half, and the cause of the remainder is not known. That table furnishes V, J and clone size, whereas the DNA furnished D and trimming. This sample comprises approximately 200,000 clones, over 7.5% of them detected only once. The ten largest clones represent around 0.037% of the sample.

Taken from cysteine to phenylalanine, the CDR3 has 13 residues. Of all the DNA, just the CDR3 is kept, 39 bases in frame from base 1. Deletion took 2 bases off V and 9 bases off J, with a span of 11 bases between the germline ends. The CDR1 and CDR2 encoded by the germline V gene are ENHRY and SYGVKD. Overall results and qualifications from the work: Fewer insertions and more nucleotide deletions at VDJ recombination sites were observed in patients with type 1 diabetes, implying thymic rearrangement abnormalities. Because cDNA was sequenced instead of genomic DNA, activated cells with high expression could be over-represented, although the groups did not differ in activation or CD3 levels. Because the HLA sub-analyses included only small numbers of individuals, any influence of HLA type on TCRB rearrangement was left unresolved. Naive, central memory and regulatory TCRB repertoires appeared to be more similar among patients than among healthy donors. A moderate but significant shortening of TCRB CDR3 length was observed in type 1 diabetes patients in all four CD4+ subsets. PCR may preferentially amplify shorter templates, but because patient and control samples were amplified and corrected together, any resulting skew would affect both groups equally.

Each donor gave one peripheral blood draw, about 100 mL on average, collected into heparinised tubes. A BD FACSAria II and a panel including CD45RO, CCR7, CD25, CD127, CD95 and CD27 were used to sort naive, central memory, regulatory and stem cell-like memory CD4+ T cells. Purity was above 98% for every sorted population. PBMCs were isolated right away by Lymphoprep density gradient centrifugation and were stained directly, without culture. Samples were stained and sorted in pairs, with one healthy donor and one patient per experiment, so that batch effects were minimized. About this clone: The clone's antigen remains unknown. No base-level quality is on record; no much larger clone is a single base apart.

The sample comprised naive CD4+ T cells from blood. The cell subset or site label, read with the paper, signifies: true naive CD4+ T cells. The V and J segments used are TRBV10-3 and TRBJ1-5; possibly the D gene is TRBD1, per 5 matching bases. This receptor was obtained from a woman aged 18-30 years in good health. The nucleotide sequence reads TGTGCCATCAGTGAGGCCCGCGGGGGGCCCCAGCATTTT. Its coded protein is CAISEARGGPQHF.